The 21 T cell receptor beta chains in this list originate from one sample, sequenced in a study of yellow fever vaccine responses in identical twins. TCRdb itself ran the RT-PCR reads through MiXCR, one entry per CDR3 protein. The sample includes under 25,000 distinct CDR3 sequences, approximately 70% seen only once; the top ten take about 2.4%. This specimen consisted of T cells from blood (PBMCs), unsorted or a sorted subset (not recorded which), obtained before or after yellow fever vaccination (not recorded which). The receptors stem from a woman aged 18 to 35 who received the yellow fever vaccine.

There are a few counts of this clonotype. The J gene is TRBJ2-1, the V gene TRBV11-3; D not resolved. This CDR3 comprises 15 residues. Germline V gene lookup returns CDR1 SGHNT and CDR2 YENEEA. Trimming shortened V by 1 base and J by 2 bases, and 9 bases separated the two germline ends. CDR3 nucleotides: TGTGCCAGCAGCTTAGTTCTGGGCCCCTACAATGAGCAGTTCTTC. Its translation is CASSLVLGPYNEQFF. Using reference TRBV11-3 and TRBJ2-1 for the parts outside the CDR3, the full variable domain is EAGVVQSPRYKIIEKKQPVAFWCNPISGHNTLYWYLQNLGQGPELLIRYENEEAVDDSQLPKDRFSAERLKGVDSTLKIQPAELGDSAVYLCASSLVLGPYNEQFFGPGTRLTVL.

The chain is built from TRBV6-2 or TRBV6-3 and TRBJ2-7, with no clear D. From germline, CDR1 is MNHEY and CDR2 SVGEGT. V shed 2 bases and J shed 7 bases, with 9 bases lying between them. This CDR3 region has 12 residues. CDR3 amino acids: CASSYTKTEQYF. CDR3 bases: TGTGCCAGCAGTTACACCAAGACAGAGCAGTACTTC.

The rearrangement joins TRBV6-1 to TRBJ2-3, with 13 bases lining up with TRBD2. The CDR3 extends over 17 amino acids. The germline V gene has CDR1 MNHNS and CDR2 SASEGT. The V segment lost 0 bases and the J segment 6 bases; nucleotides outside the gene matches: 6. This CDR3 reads CASSEARLAGGWDTQYF. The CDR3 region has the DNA TGTGCCAGCAGTGAAGCTAGACTAGCGGGAGGATGGGATACGCAGTATTTT.

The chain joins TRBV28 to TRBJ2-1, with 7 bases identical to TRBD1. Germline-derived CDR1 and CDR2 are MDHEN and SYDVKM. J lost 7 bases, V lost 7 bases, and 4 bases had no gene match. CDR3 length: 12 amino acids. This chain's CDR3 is CASTGQPNEQFF. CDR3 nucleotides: TGTGCCAGCACGGGACAGCCGAATGAGCAGTTCTTC. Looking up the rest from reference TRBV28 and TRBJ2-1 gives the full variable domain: DVKVTQSSRYLVKRTGEKVFLECVQDMDHENMFWYRQDPGLGLRLIYFSYDVKMKEKGDIPEGYSVSREKKERFSLILESASTNQTSMYLCASTGQPNEQFFGPGTRLTVL.

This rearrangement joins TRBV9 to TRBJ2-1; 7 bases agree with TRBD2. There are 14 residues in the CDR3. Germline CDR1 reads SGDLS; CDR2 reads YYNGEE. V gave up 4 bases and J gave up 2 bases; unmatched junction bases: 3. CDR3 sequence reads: CASSPSGTYNEQFF. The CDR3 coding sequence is TGTGCCAGCAGCCCTAGCGGAACCTACAATGAGCAGTTCTTC.

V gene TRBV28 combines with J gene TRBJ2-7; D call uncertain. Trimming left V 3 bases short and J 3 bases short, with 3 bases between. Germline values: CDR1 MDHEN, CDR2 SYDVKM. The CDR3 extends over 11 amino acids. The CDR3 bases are TGTGCCAGCAGTTTTCGCTACGAGCAGTACTTC. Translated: CASSFRYEQYF.

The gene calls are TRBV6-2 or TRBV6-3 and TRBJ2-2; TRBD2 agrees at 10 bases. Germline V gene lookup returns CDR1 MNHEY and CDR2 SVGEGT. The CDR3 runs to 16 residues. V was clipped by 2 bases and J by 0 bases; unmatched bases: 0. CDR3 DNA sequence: TGTGCCAGCAGTTACCTAGCGGGGGCGAACACCGGGGAGCTGTTTTTT. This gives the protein CASSYLAGANTGELFF.

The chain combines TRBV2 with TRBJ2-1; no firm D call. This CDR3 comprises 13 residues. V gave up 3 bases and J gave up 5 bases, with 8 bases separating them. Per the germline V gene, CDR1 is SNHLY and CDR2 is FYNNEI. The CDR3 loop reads CASSDHLNNEQFF. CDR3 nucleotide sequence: TGTGCCAGCAGTGATCACCTGAACAATGAGCAGTTCTTC.

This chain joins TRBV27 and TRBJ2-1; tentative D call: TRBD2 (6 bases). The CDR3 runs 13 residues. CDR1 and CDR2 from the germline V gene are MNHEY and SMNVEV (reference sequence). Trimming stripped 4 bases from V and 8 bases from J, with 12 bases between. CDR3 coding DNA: TGTGCCAGCAGTTCCGGGGGTAAATATGAGCAGTTCTTC. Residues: CASSSGGKYEQFF.

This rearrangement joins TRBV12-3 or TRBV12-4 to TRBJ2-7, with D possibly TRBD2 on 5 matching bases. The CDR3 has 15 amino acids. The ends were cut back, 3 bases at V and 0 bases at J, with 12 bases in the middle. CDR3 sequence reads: CASSFVVASSYEQYF. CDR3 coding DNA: TGTGCCAGCAGTTTTGTGGTAGCGAGCTCCTACGAGCAGTACTTC.

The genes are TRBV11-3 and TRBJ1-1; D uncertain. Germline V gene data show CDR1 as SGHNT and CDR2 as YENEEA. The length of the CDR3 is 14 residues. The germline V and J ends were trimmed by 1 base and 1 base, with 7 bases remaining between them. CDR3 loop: CASSLGHQNTEAFF. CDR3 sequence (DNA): TGTGCCAGCAGCTTAGGACACCAGAACACTGAAGCTTTCTTT.

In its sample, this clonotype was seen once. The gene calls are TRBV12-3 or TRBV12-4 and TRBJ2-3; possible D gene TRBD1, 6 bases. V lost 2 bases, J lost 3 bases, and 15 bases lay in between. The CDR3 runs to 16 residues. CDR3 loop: CASSLRPQGTTDTQYF. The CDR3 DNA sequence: TGTGCCAGCAGTTTAAGACCCCAAGGGACAACAGATACGCAGTATTTT.

The CDR3 reads CASSLSGGVTEAFF. DNA for the CDR3: TGTGCCAGCAGCTTATCGGGAGGGGTCACTGAAGCTTTCTTT. V usage is TRBV7-9 and J usage is TRBJ1-1; a weak D match, TRBD1 (5 bases). From germline, CDR1 is SEHNR and CDR2 FQNEAQ (reference sequence). The V and J ends lost 2 bases and 4 bases respectively, with 11 bases between them. The CDR3 length is 14 residues.

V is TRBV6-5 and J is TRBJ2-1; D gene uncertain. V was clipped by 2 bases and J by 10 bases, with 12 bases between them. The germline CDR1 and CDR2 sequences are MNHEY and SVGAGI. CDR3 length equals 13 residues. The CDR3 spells CASSYPPTTEQFF. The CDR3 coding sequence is TGTGCCAGCAGTTACCCTCCGACAACGGAGCAGTTCTTC.

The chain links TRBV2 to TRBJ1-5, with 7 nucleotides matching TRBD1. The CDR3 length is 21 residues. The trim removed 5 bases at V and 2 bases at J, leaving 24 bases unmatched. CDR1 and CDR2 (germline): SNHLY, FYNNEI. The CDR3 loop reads CASSWPKGTETAIGRNQPQHF. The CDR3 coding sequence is TGTGCCAGCAGTTGGCCAAAGGGGACAGAAACAGCAATTGGGCGCAATCAGCCCCAGCATTTT.

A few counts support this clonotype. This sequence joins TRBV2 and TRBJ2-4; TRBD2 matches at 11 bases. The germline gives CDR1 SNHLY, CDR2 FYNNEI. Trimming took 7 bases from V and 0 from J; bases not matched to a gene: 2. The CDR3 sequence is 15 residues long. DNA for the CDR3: TGTGCCAGCAAGGGACTAGCGGTAGCCAAAAACATTCAGTACTTC. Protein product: CASKGLAVAKNIQYF.

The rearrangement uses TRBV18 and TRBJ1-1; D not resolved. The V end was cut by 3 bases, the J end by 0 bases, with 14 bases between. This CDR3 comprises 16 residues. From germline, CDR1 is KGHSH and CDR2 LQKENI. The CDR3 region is CASSPEQRRVNTEAFF. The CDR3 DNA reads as TGTGCCAGCTCACCCGAACAGAGGAGGGTGAACACTGAAGCTTTCTTT.

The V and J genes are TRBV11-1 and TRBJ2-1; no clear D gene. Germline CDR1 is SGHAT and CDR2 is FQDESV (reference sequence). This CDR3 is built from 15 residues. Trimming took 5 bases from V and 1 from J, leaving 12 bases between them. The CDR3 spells CASSPPIVSYNEQFF. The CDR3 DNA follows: TGTGCCAGCAGCCCTCCTATAGTTTCCTACAATGAGCAGTTCTTC. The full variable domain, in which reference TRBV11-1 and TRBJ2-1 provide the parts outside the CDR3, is EAEVAQSPRYKITEKSQAVAFWCDPISGHATLYWYRQILGQGPELLVQFQDESVVDDSQLPKDRFSAERLKGVDSTLKIQPAELGDSAMYLCASSPPIVSYNEQFFGPGTRLTVL.

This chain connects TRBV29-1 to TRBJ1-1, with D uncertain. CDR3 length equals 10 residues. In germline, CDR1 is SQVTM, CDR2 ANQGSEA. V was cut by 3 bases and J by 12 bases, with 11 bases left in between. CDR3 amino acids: CSVDSGSPFF. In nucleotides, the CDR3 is TGCAGCGTTGATTCGGGGTCCCCTTTCTTT. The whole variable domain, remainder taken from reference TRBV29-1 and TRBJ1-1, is SAVISQKPSRDICQRGTSLTIQCQVDSQVTMMFWYRQQPGQSLTLIATANQGSEATYESGFVIDKFPISRPNLTFSTLTVSNMSPEDSSIYLCSVDSGSPFFGQGTRLTVV.

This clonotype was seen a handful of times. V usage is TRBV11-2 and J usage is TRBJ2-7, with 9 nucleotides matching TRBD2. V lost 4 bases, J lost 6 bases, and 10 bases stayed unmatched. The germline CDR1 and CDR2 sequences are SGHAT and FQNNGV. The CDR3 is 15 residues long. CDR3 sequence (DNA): TGTGCCAGCAGCTCGGGCGGACTAGCGCTATCCGAGCAGTACTTC. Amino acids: CASSSGGLALSEQYF.

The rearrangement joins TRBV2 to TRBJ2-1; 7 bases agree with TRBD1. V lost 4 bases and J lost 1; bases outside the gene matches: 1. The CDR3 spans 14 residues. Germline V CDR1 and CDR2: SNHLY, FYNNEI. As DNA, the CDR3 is TGTGCCAGCAGTGGACAGGGTTCCTACAATGAGCAGTTCTTC. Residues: CASSGQGSYNEQFF.